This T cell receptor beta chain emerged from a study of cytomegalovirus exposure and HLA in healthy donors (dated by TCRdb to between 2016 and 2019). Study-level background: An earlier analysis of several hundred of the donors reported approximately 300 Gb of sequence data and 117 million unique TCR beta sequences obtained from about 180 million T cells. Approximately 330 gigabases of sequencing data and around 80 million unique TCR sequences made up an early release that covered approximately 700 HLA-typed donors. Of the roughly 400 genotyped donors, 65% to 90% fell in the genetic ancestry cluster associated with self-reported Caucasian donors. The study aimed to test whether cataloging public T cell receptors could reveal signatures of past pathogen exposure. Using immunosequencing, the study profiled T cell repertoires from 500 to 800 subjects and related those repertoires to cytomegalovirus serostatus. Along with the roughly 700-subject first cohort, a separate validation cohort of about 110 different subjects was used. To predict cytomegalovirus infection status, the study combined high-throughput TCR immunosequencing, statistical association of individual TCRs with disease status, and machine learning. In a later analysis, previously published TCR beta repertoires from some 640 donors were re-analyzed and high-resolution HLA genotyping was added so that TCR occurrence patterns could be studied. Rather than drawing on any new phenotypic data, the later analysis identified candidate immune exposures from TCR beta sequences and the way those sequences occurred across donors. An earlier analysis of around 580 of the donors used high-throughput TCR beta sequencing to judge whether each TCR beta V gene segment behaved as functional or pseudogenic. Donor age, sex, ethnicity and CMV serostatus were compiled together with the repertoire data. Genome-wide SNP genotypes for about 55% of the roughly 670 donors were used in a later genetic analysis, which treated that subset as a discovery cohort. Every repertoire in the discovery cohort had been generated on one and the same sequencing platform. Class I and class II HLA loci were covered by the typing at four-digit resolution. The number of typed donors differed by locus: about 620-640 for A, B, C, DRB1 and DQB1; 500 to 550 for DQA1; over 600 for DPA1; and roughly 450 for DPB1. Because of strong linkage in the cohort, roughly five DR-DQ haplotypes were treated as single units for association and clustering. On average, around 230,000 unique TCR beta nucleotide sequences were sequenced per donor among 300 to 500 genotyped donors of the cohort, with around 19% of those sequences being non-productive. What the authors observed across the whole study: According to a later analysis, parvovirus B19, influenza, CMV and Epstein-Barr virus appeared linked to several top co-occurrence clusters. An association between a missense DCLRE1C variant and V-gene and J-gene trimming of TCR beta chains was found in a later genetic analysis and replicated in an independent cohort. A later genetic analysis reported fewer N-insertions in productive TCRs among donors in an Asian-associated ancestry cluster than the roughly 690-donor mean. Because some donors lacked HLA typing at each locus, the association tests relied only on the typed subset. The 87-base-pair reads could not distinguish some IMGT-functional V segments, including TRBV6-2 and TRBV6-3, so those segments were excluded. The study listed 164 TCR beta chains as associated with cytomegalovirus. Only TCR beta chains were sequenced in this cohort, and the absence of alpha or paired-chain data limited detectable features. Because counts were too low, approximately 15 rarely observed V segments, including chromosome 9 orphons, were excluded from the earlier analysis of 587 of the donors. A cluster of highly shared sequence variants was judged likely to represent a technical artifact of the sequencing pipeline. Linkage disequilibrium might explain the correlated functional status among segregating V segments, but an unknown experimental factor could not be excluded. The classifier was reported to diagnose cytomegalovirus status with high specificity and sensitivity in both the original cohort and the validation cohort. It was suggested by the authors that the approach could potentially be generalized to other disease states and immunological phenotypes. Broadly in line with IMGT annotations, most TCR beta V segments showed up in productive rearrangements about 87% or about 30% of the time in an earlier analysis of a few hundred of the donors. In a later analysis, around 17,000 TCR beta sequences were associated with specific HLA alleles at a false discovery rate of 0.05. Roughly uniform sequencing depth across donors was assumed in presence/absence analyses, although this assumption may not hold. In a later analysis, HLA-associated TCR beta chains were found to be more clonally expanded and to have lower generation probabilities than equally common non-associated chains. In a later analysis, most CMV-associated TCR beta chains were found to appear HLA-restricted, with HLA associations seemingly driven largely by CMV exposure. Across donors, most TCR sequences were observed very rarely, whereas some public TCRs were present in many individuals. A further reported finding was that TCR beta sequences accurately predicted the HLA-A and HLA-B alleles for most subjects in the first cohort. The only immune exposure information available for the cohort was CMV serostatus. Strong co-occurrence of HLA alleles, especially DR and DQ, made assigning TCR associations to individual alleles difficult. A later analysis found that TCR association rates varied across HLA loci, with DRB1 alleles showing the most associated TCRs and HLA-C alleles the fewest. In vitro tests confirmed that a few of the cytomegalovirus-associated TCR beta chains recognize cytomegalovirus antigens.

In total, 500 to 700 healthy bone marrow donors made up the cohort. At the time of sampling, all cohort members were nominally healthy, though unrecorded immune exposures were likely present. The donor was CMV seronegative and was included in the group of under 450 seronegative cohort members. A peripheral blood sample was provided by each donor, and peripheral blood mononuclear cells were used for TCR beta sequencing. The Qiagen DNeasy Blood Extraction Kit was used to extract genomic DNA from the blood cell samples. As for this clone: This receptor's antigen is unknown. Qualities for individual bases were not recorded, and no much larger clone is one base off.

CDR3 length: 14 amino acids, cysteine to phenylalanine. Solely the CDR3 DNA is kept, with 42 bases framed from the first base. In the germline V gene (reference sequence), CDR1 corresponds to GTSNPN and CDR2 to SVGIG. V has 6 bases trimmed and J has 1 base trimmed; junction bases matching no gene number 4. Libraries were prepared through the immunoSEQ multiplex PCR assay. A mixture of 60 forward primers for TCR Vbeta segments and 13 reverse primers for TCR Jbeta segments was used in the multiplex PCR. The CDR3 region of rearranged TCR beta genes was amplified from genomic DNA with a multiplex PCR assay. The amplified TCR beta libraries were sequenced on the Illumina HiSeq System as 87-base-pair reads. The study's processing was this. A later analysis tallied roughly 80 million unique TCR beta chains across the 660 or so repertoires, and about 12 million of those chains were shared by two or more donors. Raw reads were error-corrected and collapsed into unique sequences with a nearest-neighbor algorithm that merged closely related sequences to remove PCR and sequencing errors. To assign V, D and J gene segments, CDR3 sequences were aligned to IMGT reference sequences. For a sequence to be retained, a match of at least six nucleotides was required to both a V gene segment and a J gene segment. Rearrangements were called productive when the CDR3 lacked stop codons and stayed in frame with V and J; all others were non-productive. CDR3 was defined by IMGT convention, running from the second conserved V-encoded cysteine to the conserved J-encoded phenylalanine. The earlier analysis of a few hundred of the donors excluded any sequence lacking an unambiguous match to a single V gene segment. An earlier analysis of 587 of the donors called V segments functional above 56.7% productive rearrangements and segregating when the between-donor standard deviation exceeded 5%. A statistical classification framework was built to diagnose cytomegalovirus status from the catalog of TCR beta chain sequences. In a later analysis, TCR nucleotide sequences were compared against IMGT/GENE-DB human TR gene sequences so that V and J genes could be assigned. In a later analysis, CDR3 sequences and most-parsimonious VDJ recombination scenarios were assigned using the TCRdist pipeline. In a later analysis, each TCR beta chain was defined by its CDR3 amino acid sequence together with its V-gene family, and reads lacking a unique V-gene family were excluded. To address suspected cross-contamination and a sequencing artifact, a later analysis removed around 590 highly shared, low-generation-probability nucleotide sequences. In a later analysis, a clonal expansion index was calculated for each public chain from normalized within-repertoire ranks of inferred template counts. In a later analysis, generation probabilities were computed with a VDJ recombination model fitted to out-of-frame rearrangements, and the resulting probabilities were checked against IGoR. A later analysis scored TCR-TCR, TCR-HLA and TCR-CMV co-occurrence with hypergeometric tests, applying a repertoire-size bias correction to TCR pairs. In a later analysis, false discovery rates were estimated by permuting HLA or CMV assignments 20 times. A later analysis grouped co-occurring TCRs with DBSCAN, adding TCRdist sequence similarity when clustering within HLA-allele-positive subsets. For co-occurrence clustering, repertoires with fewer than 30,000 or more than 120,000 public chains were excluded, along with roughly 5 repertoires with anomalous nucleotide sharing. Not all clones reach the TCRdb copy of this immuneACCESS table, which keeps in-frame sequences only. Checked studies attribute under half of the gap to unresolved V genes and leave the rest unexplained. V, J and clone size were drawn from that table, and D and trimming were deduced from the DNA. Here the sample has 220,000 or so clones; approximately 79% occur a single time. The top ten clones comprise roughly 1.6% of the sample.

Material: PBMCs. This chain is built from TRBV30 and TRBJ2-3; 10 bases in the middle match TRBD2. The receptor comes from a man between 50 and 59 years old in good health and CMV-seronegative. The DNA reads TGTGCCTGTATTGGGACTAGCGGCACAGATACGCAGTATTTT. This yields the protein CACIGTSGTDTQYF.